Listed below are T cell receptor beta chains from one sample, sequenced in a study of regulatory T cells in long-lasting Graves disease. TCRdb reprocessed the multiplex PCR reads via MiXCR and lists one record per CDR3 protein. The sample contains approximately 310,000 distinct CDR3 sequences, 18% of which appear only once. Sequencing was performed on peripheral blood mononuclear cells (PBMCs), taken at new diagnosis, from a patient treated with antithyroid drugs. The source is a female donor with Graves disease. Each CDR3 is given with its conserved first and last residue. D genes are given only for firm matches. Clone size is stated in some rows and not others, as once, few, many or a class when expanded.

>-|TRBV7-9|TRBJ1-2|few
CASSSATLTQPNYGYTF
TGTGCCAGCAGCTCGGCAACCCTCACACAACCAAACTATGGCTACACCTTC
>-|TRBV7-3|TRBJ2-2|-
CASSFLGGVANGELFF
TGTGCCAGCAGCTTTTTGGGGGGAGTTGCTAACGGGGAGCTGTTTTTT
>TRBD2|TRBV29-1|TRBJ2-1|many
CSVHGLAEGDEQFF
TGCAGCGTCCACGGACTAGCGGAGGGGGATGAGCAGTTCTTC
>-|TRBV11-3|TRBJ1-1|-
CASSLDRDIRRAFF
TGTGCCAGCAGCTTGGATAGGGACATCCGTAGGGCTTTCTTT
>-|TRBV27|TRBJ1-2|many
CASSPSPGHKNGYTF
TGTGCCAGCAGTCCATCTCCGGGACACAAGAATGGCTACACCTTC
>-|TRBV2|TRBJ2-5|once
CASGRDTLGETQYF
TGTGCCAGCGGAAGGGACACTTTGGGGGAGACCCAGTACTTC
>-|TRBV7-2|TRBJ2-5|-
CASSQGLTEETQYF
TGTGCCAGCAGCCAAGGACTAACCGAAGAGACCCAGTACTTC
>-|TRBV19|TRBJ1-1|-
CASRRGVGTEAFF
TGTGCCAGTAGGAGAGGCGTGGGCACTGAAGCTTTCTTT
>-|TRBV12-3/TRBV12-4|TRBJ2-6|many
CASTIVGSGANVLTF
TGTGCCAGCACCATAGTGGGCTCTGGGGCCAACGTCCTGACTTTC
>TRBD2|TRBV11-2|TRBJ2-1|-
CASRRTSGRASQFF
TGTGCCAGCAGGAGGACTAGCGGGAGGGCGTCGCAGTTCTTC
>-|TRBV2|TRBJ2-5|many
CATSDPMGRVAETQYF
TGTGCCACCAGTGATCCCATGGGCAGGGTAGCGGAGACCCAGTACTTC
>-|TRBV15|TRBJ1-1|many
CATSRDAGITEAFF
TGTGCCACCAGCAGAGATGCAGGGATCACTGAAGCTTTCTTT
>-|TRBV6-2/TRBV6-3|TRBJ1-5|many
CASNTGQGANQPQHF
TGTGCCAGCAACACGGGGCAGGGTGCCAATCAGCCCCAGCATTTT
>TRBD2|TRBV10-3|TRBJ2-3|many
CAISGWIAGGPDTQYF
TGTGCCATCAGTGGTTGGATAGCGGGAGGGCCAGATACGCAGTATTTT
>TRBD2|TRBV27|TRBJ2-3|many
CASSPGTSGIIDTQYF
TGTGCCAGCAGTCCTGGGACTAGCGGGATCATAGATACGCAGTATTTT
>-|TRBV11-3|TRBJ2-1|many
CASSPRREYNEQFF
TGTGCCAGCAGCCCCAGGCGGGAATACAATGAGCAGTTCTTC
>-|TRBV11-2|TRBJ1-1|many
CASSGGAMNTEAFF
TGTGCCAGCTCGGGCGGGGCGATGAACACTGAAGCTTTCTTT